The source of this TCR beta chain is a study of blood T cells in healthy people across ages. Study background: About one barcoded beta molecule per two T cells was captured by template switching.

This clonotype was detected many times. What it binds is unknown. With a J-beta primer mix and a sample-barcoded 5' primer, a second PCR ran about 6 to 11 cycles. TCRdb used MiXCR to reprocess the 5' RACE reads, holding one entry per CDR3 protein. Seen here are about 1,800,000 distinct CDR3 sequences, 28% observed once, and the top ten hold about 8%. Regarding the study as a whole: More naive CD4+ cells and higher diversity were found in long-lived than in aged donors. Because sorting was not performed, PBMCs prevented conclusive naive versus antigen-experienced comparison. A roughly linear age-dependent decrease characterized TCR beta diversity per million T cells.

Specimen: blood. The TCR was taken from a woman in her 30s in good health.

The CDR3 region is CASSSSGRRNEQFF. CDR3 in DNA: TGTGCCAGCAGTTCATCAGGGAGAAGGAATGAGCAGTTCTTC. This chain uses TRBV12-3 or TRBV12-4 with TRBJ2-1; perhaps D is TRBD1 or TRBD2 (5 bases each). Between the trimmed V and J ends, which lost 4 bases and 7 bases, there was a span of 14 bases. This CDR3 spans 14 amino acids.